The rows below give T cell receptor beta chains drawn from one sample of a study of post-analysis software for immune sequencing data. TCRdb reprocessed the PCR reads via MiXCR and lists one record per CDR3 protein. The repertoire holds 350,000 to 450,000 distinct CDR3 sequences, with roughly 38% as singletons. The sample taken for sequencing was blood. The receptors were gathered from a girl between 10 and 17 years old with multiple sclerosis. Both conserved end residues are part of each CDR3. A D gene is named only where the DNA matches it firmly.

v_gene,j_gene,d_gene,CDR3aa
TRBV6-5,TRBJ1-4,TRBD1,CASSHRGRYEKLFF
TRBV5-1,TRBJ1-1,NA,CASSLDFPTNTEAFF
TRBV4-1,TRBJ2-1,TRBD1,CASSQDLKVTGIPYNEQFF
TRBV6-6,TRBJ1-2,TRBD1,CASSYRGRGPYYGYTF
TRBV6-1,TRBJ2-2,NA,CASSVGAGELFF
TRBV7-2,TRBJ2-1,NA,CASSPRGGNYNEQFF
TRBV29-1,TRBJ1-2,NA,CSVEGSVGLNYGYTF
TRBV20-1,TRBJ1-5,NA,CSASAVVMGPQHF
TRBV20-1,TRBJ2-3,TRBD2,CSATLAGAITDTQYF
TRBV5-1,TRBJ2-1,TRBD2,CASSLGGGRYNEQFF
TRBV10-3,TRBJ1-2,NA,CAISTIQGPLDYGYTF
TRBV12-3/TRBV12-4,TRBJ2-5,TRBD1,CASSLADRGETQYF
TRBV12-3/TRBV12-4,TRBJ1-1,NA,CASSLSHGSEAFF
TRBV5-5,TRBJ1-2,TRBD1,CASSRTGGYGYTF
TRBV28,TRBJ2-7,NA,CASSLGRGGHEQYF
TRBV6-5,TRBJ1-3,NA,CASRVTGEAGNTIYF
TRBV4-1,TRBJ2-1,NA,CASSQGGPVYRVGNEQFF
TRBV12-3/TRBV12-4,TRBJ1-2,TRBD1,CASSQDRGPDYGYTF
TRBV20-1,TRBJ2-5,NA,CRITGGLQETQYF
TRBV7-3,TRBJ2-1,TRBD2,CASSPTGLAGGGSYNEQFF
TRBV7-9,TRBJ2-6,TRBD1,CASSHSSDRELTGANVLTF
TRBV15,TRBJ2-7,NA,CATSRRLGQGGSYEQYF
TRBV7-2,TRBJ2-1,TRBD2,CASSLAPRGGEQFF
TRBV12-5,TRBJ2-3,NA,CASGLVPGTLTDTQYF
TRBV19,TRBJ1-1,NA,CASSMERSHPKAFF
TRBV12-3/TRBV12-4,TRBJ1-2,NA,CASSLGATKWLDGYTF
TRBV7-6,TRBJ2-2,NA,CASSQQNTGELFF
TRBV7-3,TRBJ2-3,NA,CASSSLVADTQYF
TRBV5-5,TRBJ2-6,NA,CASSKTLSGANVLTF
TRBV6-5,TRBJ2-1,NA,CASSYSQGGNEQFF
TRBV10-3,TRBJ1-2,NA,CAISDRILEGGYTF
TRBV10-2,TRBJ2-5,NA,CASSEFLRRGTRNKVVETQYF
TRBV12-3/TRBV12-4,TRBJ1-1,NA,CASTLVGATEAFF
TRBV7-9,TRBJ1-2,NA,CASSFPIRQSDLYGYTF
TRBV5-1,TRBJ2-5,TRBD2,CASSWTSGGIQETQYF
TRBV10-3,TRBJ1-1,NA,CAISESIEGNTEVFF
TRBV3-1,TRBJ2-5,NA,CASRGTARETQYF
TRBV4-1,TRBJ2-1,NA,CASSQDGDSWQFF
TRBV6-5,TRBJ2-3,TRBD1,CASSYSGTETDTQYF
TRBV7-9,TRBJ2-1,TRBD2,CASSLARAGEDNEQFF